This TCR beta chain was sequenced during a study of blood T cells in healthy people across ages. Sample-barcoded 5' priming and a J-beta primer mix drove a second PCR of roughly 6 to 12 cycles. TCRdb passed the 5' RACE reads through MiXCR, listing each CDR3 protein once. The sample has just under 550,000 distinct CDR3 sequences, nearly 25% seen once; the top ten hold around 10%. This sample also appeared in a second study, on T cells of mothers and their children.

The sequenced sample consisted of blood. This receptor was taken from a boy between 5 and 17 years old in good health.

CDR3 residues: CSVVVRRGTGELFF. CDR3 DNA sequence: TGCAGCGTTGTGGTCAGGAGGGGGACCGGGGAGCTGTTTTTT. This rearrangement joins TRBV29-1 to TRBJ2-2; D is possibly TRBD1 or TRBD2 (6 bases each). V was shortened by 4 bases and J by 5 bases, with 14 bases between the two germline ends. Germline values: CDR1 SQVTM, CDR2 ANQGSEA. The CDR3 has 14 amino acids.